The 24 T cell receptor beta chains below come from one sample, sequenced in a study of PD-1 blockade in classical Hodgkin lymphoma. Only in-frame clones appear in the TCRdb table, and some are missing; sequencing was by immunoSEQ multiplex PCR. The sample gives about 20,000 clones, about 72% of which show up once; less than 1.5% is in the top ten. Time point indicated: cycle 4 day 1 (C4D1), after 5 to 7 weeks of nivolumab. Every single patient, without exception, relapsed after autologous stem cell transplantation, and brentuximab vedotin exposure varied. Magnetic negative selection served to purify CD4+ T cells out of PBMCs that had been thawed. The sample was CD4+ T cells from blood, taken before the fourth cycle of nivolumab. All receptors derive from a human donor with classical Hodgkin lymphoma.

This clone was seen a single time. The gene calls are TRBV21-1 and TRBJ1-2; TRBD1 was called by the table and not checked on the DNA. TRBV21-1 constitutes a pseudogene. The CDR3 covers 16 residues. CDR3 nucleotides: TGTGCCAGCAGCCAAAAGTGGACAGACCGGGGCTATGGCTACACCTTC. Amino acid sequence: CASSQKWTDRGYGYTF.

The chain uses TRBV18 and TRBJ2-2; D might be TRBD2 (6 bases). The CDR3 extends over 15 amino acids. Germline values: CDR1 KGHSH, CDR2 LQKENI. V dropped 2 bases and J dropped 0 bases, with 7 bases sitting between them. The CDR3 sequence is CASSPAGTNTGELFF. For the CDR3, the DNA is TGTGCCAGCTCACCAGCGGGGACGAACACCGGGGAGCTGTTTTTT.

A single count supports this clone. The chain carries TRBV29-1 and TRBJ1-1; D is ambiguous. From germline, CDR1 is SQVTM and CDR2 ANQGSEA. The CDR3 loop spans 14 amino acids. V was cut by 4 bases and J by 4 bases, with 16 bases left in between. The CDR3 nucleotides read TGCAGCGTTGTGGCCCGGGCTGGCAGCACTGAAGCTTTCTTT. Protein: CSVVARAGSTEAFF.

The chain recombines TRBV27 with TRBJ2-7; D might be TRBD1 or TRBD2, each matching 6 bases. The CDR3 spans 13 residues. CDR1 MNHEY and CDR2 SMNVEV come from the germline V gene (reference sequence). Trimming shortened V by 4 bases and J by 5 bases, and 12 bases separated the two germline ends. CDR3 sequence reads: CASSWGALNEQYF. The CDR3 nucleotides read TGTGCCAGCAGTTGGGGGGCATTGAACGAGCAGTACTTC.

The genes are TRBV4-2 and TRBJ1-2; 9 nucleotides match TRBD1. The CDR3 is made up of 18 amino acids. J was trimmed by 0 bases and V by 0 bases; bases with no gene match: 8. The germline V gene encodes CDR1 LGHNA and CDR2 YNFKEQ. CDR3 loop: CASSQDYNRGPSNYGYTF. The CDR3 DNA reads as TGTGCCAGCAGCCAAGATTATAACAGGGGGCCCTCTAACTATGGCTACACCTTC.

The genes are TRBV11-1 and TRBJ2-7; TRBD2 might be the D (5 bases). Germline V lookup: CDR1 SGHAT, CDR2 FQDESV (reference sequence). This CDR3 region has 15 residues. The V end lost 4 bases, the J end lost 4 bases, and 17 bases lay between the germline ends. The CDR3 DNA reads as TGTGCCAGCAGCTCACCAACGGTCGGGAAATACGAGCAGTACTTC. It codes for CASSSPTVGKYEQYF. The variable domain in full, with the rest retrieved from reference TRBV11-1 and TRBJ2-7, is EAEVAQSPRYKITEKSQAVAFWCDPISGHATLYWYRQILGQGPELLVQFQDESVVDDSQLPKDRFSAERLKGVDSTLKIQPAELGDSAMYLCASSSPTVGKYEQYFGPGTRLTVT.

This clone came up a few times. The chain joins TRBV27 to TRBJ1-6, with D perhaps TRBD1 (6 bases). The germline CDR1 and CDR2 sequences are MNHEY and SMNVEV (reference sequence). V was trimmed by 0 bases and J by 14 bases, leaving 14 bases between them. The CDR3 is 14 residues long. CDR3 sequence (DNA): TGTGCCAGCAGTTTATCACAGGGACTTCAGACCCTCCACTTT. Its protein product is CASSLSQGLQTLHF.

V and J are TRBV14 and TRBJ2-5; tentatively, D is TRBD2 (7 bases). This CDR3 is built from 16 residues. Trimming took 4 bases from V and 2 from J, leaving 17 bases between them. Germline V gene lookup returns CDR1 SGHDN and CDR2 FVKESK. The CDR3 coding sequence is TGTGCCAGCAGCCCACTGGGGGGGGCCTTTCAAGAGACCCAGTACTTC. Translation: CASSPLGGAFQETQYF. The full variable domain, its missing parts supplied by reference TRBV14 and TRBJ2-5, is EAGVTQFPSHSVIEKGQTVTLRCDPISGHDNLYWYRRVMGKEIKFLLHFVKESKQDESGMPNNRFLAERTGGTYSTLKVQPAELEDSGVYFCASSPLGGAFQETQYFGPGTRLLVL.

The V and J genes are TRBV15 and TRBJ2-7; D might be TRBD2 (6 bases). Germline-derived CDR1 and CDR2 are LNHNV and YYDKDF (reference sequence). V was shortened by 0 bases and J by 6 bases, with 21 bases between the two germline ends. This CDR3 contains 17 residues. CDR3 DNA sequence: TGTGCCACCAGCAGAGATCCTAGACAGAGATCGCGGGGCGAGCAGTACTTC. Residues: CATSRDPRQRSRGEQYF.

The J gene is TRBJ1-6, the V gene TRBV4-2; D may be TRBD1 (6 bases). V lost 1 base and J lost 7, with 11 bases in between. The CDR3 runs to 15 residues. The germline gives CDR1 LGHNA, CDR2 YNFKEQ. As DNA, the CDR3 is TGTGCCAGCAGCCAAGCCATTGACAGGAATTCACCCCTCCACTTT. Translated, it gives CASSQAIDRNSPLHF.

This rearrangement joins TRBV23-1 to TRBJ2-5, with D possibly being TRBD1 (5 bases). TRBV23-1 is filed as an ORF, its function uncertain. The V end lost 7 bases, the J end lost 4 bases, and 10 bases lay between the germline ends. The CDR3 is 12 residues long. DNA for the CDR3: TGCGCCAGCACCAGGGTGGGAGAGACCCAGTACTTC. Protein: CASTRVGETQYF.

The gene calls are TRBV6-1 and TRBJ1-5; no clear D gene. Trimming cost V 6 bases and J 5 bases, with 14 bases left between them. Germline V gene sequence: CDR1 MNHNS, CDR2 SASEGT. The length of the CDR3 is 14 residues. This chain's CDR3 is CASSATHPDQPQHF. The CDR3 DNA reads TGTGCCAGCAGCGCGACCCATCCTGATCAGCCCCAGCATTTT.

Written as DNA, the CDR3 is TGTGCCAGCGGCACCGCGGGGTACGAGCAGTACTTC. This translates into CASGTAGYEQYF. The chain employs TRBV2 and TRBJ2-7; possible D gene TRBD2, 6 bases. V lost 8 bases to trimming and J lost 4 bases, with 12 bases between them. CDR1 SNHLY and CDR2 FYNNEI come from the germline V gene. The CDR3 runs to 12 residues.

This clone came up once. The CDR3 region is CASSLDRGFYNEQFF. CDR3 DNA: TGTGCCAGCAGCCTTGACAGGGGATTCTACAATGAGCAGTTCTTC. The gene calls are TRBV11-1 and TRBJ2-1, with TRBD1 identical over 8 bases. The trim removed 5 bases at V and 3 bases at J, leaving 6 bases unmatched. CDR3 length equals 15 residues. Per germline, CDR1 SGHAT and CDR2 FQDESV (reference sequence).

CDR3 nucleotide sequence: TGCGCCAGCAGCTTGGCAGGGACACACTCTCTAAGCTCCTACGAGCAGTACTTC. Amino acid sequence: CASSLAGTHSLSSYEQYF. The gene calls are TRBV5-1 and TRBJ2-7, with a weak D call TRBD1 (6 bases). The CDR3 consists of 18 residues. From germline, CDR1 is SGHRS and CDR2 YFSETQ. Between the trimmed V and J ends, which lost 0 bases and 0 bases, there was a span of 19 bases.

V usage is TRBV5-4 and J usage is TRBJ1-1, with D possibly matching TRBD1 (5 bases). V shed 4 bases and J shed 4 bases, with 14 bases lying between them. The CDR3 totals 14 residues. CDR1 and CDR2 from the germline V gene are SGHNT and YYREEE (reference sequence). The CDR3 sequence is CASSVWGGGTEAFF. In DNA form, the CDR3 reads TGTGCCAGCAGCGTGTGGGGTGGGGGCACTGAAGCTTTCTTT.

The chain joins TRBV27 to TRBJ2-7, with D unresolved. The V and J ends lost 5 bases and 0 bases respectively, with 11 bases between them. CDR1 and CDR2 (germline): MNHEY, SMNVEV (reference sequence). The CDR3 is 14 amino acids. CDR3 region: CASSPSIGSYEQYF. The CDR3 coding sequence is TGTGCCAGCAGTCCGTCTATAGGCTCCTACGAGCAGTACTTC.

This clone was counted once. The V gene is TRBV9, the J gene TRBJ2-2; a weak D match, TRBD2 (7 bases). The germline CDR1 and CDR2 sequences are SGDLS and YYNGEE. The CDR3 contains 15 residues. Trimming stripped 0 bases from V and 4 bases from J, with 10 bases between. The CDR3 is CASSVDGGATGELFF. Written as DNA, the CDR3 is TGTGCCAGCAGCGTAGATGGGGGGGCCACCGGGGAGCTGTTTTTT.

The chain's CDR3 is CASSLSSVGTASSGEAFF. Here the CDR3 DNA reads TGTGCCAGCTCACTAAGTAGTGTGGGGACAGCCTCGTCAGGGGAAGCTTTCTTT. This sequence joins TRBV18 and TRBJ1-1; 7 nucleotides agree with TRBD1. Looked up from germline, CDR1 is KGHSH and CDR2 is LQKENI. This CDR3 has 18 amino acids. Losses at the gene ends were 4 bases for V and 8 bases for J; bases not matched to a gene: 22.

This clone was observed a handful of times. V and J are TRBV6-5 and TRBJ1-1, with D perhaps matching TRBD1 (5 bases). Trimming took off 0 bases at V and 4 bases at J, with 15 bases between the two ends. This CDR3 has 16 amino acids. Germline V CDR1 and CDR2: MNHEY, SVGAGI. CDR3 nucleotides: TGTGCCAGCAGTTACTCCTTCGCAGGGTTAACCACTGAAGCTTTCTTT. As protein: CASSYSFAGLTTEAFF.

V and J are TRBV19 and TRBJ2-7, with TRBD1 identical over 9 bases. Germline V lookup: CDR1 LNHDA, CDR2 SQIVND (reference sequence). The CDR3 has 14 amino acids. V lost 5 bases, J lost 5 bases, and 7 bases stayed unmatched. For the CDR3, the DNA is TGTGCCAGTAGTTTCCGGGACAGGGTCCACGAGCAGTACTTC. Amino acid sequence: CASSFRDRVHEQYF.

CDR3 nucleotide sequence: TGCGCCAGCAGCCGCGAGGGACAGGGGATGAACACTGAAGCTTTCTTT. Translation: CASSREGQGMNTEAFF. J is TRBJ1-1 and V is TRBV5-1; 10 nucleotides align to TRBD1. The CDR3 length is 16 residues. V gave up 4 bases and J gave up 0 bases; unmatched junction bases: 6. CDR1 and CDR2 from the germline V gene are SGHRS and YFSETQ.

The gene calls are TRBV27 and TRBJ1-3; possible D gene TRBD1, 5 bases. The CDR3 has 14 amino acids. V dropped 4 bases and J dropped 4 bases, with 11 bases sitting between them. Germline V lookup: CDR1 MNHEY, CDR2 SMNVEV (reference sequence). Written as DNA, the CDR3 is TGTGCCAGCAGTTGGGGGGGTCCCGGAAACACCATATATTTT. Translated, it gives CASSWGGPGNTIYF.

This chain links TRBV6-5 with TRBJ2-7, with 7 bases matching TRBD1. Germline assignment: CDR1 MNHEY and CDR2 SVGAGI. J lost 2 bases, V lost 8 bases, and 12 bases had no gene match. The CDR3 consists of 15 residues. The CDR3 loop is CASALTGVGTYEQYF. The CDR3 coding sequence is TGTGCCAGCGCGTTAACAGGGGTGGGGACCTACGAGCAGTACTTC.